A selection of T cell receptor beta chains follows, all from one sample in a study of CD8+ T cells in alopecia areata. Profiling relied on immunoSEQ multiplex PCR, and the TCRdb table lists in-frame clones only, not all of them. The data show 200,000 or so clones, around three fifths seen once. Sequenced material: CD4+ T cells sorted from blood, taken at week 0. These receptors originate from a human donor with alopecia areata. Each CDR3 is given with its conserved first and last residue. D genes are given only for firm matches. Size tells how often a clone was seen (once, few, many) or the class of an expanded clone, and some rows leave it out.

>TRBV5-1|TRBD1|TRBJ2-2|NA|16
TGCGCCAGCAGCAATGCCGGGACAGCGAACACCGGGGAGCTGTTTTTT
CASSNAGTANTGELFF
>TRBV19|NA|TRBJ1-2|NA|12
TGTGCCAGTAGTATATCTGCCGGTGGCTACACCTTC
CASSISAGGYTF
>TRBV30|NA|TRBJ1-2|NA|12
TGTGCCTGGCGGGGTCGGGTCTATGGCTACACCTTC
CAWRGRVYGYTF
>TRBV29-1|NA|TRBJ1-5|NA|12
TGCAGCGTTGGGGTAGGGGATCAGCCCCAGCATTTT
CSVGVGDQPQHF
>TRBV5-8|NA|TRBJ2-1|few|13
TGTGCCAGCAGCAAAACGGGTTATAATGAGCAGTTCTTC
CASSKTGYNEQFF
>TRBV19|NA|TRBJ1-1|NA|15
TGTGCCAGTAGTATAGATCAGGGAAAGAACACTGAAGCTTTCTTT
CASSIDQGKNTEAFF
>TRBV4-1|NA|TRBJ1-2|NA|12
TGCGCCAGCAGCAACAGGGACTATGGCTACACCTTC
CASSNRDYGYTF
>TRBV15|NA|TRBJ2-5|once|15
TGTGCCACCAGCAGAGATGTGACGGGAGAGGAGACCCAGTACTTC
CATSRDVTGEETQYF
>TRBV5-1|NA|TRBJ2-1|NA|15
TGCGCCAGCAGCGAGACAGGTGAACCCTACAATGAGCAGTTCTTC
CASSETGEPYNEQFF
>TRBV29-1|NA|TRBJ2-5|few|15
TGCAGCGTTGAAGATCAGGGGCTAGTTGGGGAGACCCAGTACTTC
CSVEDQGLVGETQYF
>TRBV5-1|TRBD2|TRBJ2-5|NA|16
TGCGCCAGCAGCTTGGTGTTCGCTAGCGGTCAAGAGACCCAGTACTTC
CASSLVFASGQETQYF
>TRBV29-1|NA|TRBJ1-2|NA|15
TGCAGCGTTGATTTACCGGGACCCACCGGCTATGGCTACACCTTC
CSVDLPGPTGYGYTF
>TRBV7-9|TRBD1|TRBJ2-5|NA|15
TGTGCCAGCAGCCAACCACAGGGGGCGCGGGAGACCCAGTACTTC
CASSQPQGARETQYF
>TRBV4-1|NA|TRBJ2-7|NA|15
TGCGCCAGCAGTACCGGTCAGGTACCCATCTCCGAGCAGTACTTC
CASSTGQVPISEQYF
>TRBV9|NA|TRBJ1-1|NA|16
TGTGCCAGCAGCGTAGGCCGGGGGCGAGGTCACACTGAAGCTTTCTTT
CASSVGRGRGHTEAFF
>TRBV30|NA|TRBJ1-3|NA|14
TGTGCCTGGAGTCATGGGAACTCTGGAAACACCATATATTTT
CAWSHGNSGNTIYF
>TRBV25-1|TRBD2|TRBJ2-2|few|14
TGTGCCAGCACTAGCGGGAGGGCCACCGGGGAGCTGTTTTTT
CASTSGRATGELFF
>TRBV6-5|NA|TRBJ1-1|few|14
TGTGCCAGCAGGGCAGGGATTGTGAACACTGAAGCTTTCTTT
CASRAGIVNTEAFF
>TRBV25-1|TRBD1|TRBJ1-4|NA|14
TGTGCCAGCACCCCCCGGACAGGGGCTGAAAAACTGTTTTTT
CASTPRTGAEKLFF
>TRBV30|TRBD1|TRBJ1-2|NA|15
TGTGCCTGGAGTGTAATAGGAGGGGGCGACTATGGCTACACCTTC
CAWSVIGGGDYGYTF
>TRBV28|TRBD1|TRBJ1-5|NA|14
TGTGCCAGCAGTTTGGGGACAGACAATCAGCCCCAGCATTTT
CASSLGTDNQPQHF
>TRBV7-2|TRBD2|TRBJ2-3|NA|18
TGTGCCAGCAGCTCTCGGATAGCGGGGAGCACTAGCACAGATACGCAGTATTTT
CASSSRIAGSTSTDTQYF
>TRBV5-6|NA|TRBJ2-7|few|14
TGTGCCAGCAGCCTTGGGGCGGCCTCCTACGAGCAGTACTTC
CASSLGAASYEQYF
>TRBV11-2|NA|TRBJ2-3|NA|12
TGTGCCAGCAGCTCCGCCTTCGATACGCAGTATTTT
CASSSAFDTQYF
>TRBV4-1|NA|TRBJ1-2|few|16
TGCGCCAGCAGCCAAGTAGGGCAGGGATCATCCTATGGCTACACCTTC
CASSQVGQGSSYGYTF
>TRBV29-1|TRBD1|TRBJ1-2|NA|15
TGCAGCGTTGAAGCACTGGACAGGGATCACTATGGCTACACCTTC
CSVEALDRDHYGYTF
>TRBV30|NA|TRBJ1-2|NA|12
TGTGCCTGGAGTGTACTATCGGCCGGCTACACCTTC
CAWSVLSAGYTF
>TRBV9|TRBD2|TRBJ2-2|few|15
TGTGCCAGCAGCGCGACTAGCGGGTCGATCGGGGAGCTGTTTTTT
CASSATSGSIGELFF
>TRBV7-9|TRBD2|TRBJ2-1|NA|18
TGTGCCAGCAGCTTAGGGATTAGAGCGGGAGGTACCTCCAATGAGCAGTTCTTC
CASSLGIRAGGTSNEQFF
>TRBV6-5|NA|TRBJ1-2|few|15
TGTGCCAGCAGTTACTCGAAGGCGGGGACCTATGGCTACACCTTC
CASSYSKAGTYGYTF
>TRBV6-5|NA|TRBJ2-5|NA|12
TGTGCCAGCAGTTCCCGGGGGGAGACCCAGTACTTC
CASSSRGETQYF
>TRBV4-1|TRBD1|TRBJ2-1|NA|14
TGCGCCAGCAGCCCGGGACAGGGGTACAATGAGCAGTTCTTC
CASSPGQGYNEQFF
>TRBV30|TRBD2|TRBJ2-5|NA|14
TGTGCCTGGGTCGGGACTAGCGGCCAAGAGACCCAGTACTTC
CAWVGTSGQETQYF
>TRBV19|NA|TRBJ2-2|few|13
TGTGCCAGTAGTATAGGACGATACGGGGAGCTGTTTTTT
CASSIGRYGELFF
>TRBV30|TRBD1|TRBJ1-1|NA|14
TGTGCCTCCGACAGGGGGCGCATGAACACTGAAGCTTTCTTT
CASDRGRMNTEAFF
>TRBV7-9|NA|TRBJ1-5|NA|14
TGTGCCAGCAGCCCCGGGCAGGGTTTTTTGCCCCAGCATTTT
CASSPGQGFLPQHF
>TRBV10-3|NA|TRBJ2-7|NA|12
TGTGCCATCGGACAGACCTCTTACGAGCAGTACTTC
CAIGQTSYEQYF
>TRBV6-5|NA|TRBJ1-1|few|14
TGTGCCAGCACCGTACAGGGCCTGAACACTGAAGCTTTCTTT
CASTVQGLNTEAFF
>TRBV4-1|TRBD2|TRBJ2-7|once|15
TGCGCCAGCAGCCCGACTAGGACTAGCCTCTACGAGCAGTACTTC
CASSPTRTSLYEQYF
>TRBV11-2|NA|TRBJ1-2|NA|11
TGTGCCAGCAGCTCTACTTTTGGCTACACCTTC
CASSSTFGYTF
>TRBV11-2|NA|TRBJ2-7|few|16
TGTGCCAGCAGCCTACTCAGGGGCGCGGGGCCTTACGAGCAGTACTTC
CASSLLRGAGPYEQYF
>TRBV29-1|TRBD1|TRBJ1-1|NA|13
TGCAGCGGGGGACAGGGGGCGGACACTGAAGCTTTCTTT
CSGGQGADTEAFF
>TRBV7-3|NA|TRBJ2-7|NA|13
TGTGCCAGCAGCTCCCAGGGTAGGGACGAGCAGTACTTC
CASSSQGRDEQYF
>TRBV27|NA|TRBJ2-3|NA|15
TGTGCCAGCAGTCCCTATAGCCTAGGGGCAGATACGCAGTATTTT
CASSPYSLGADTQYF
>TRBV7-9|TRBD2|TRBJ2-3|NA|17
TGTGCCAGCAGCCCCAACGGCCTAGCGGGAATGGCAGATACGCAGTATTTT
CASSPNGLAGMADTQYF
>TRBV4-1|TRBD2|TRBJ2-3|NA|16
TGCGCCAGCAGCCTCGGGGGGATTTCTAGCACAGATACGCAGTATTTT
CASSLGGISSTDTQYF
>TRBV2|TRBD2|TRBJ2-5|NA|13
TGTGCCAGCGACGGACTAGCGGGAGAGACCCAGTACTTC
CASDGLAGETQYF
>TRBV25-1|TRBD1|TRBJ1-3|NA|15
TGTGCCAGCAGTGCCCGGACAGGGCCTGGAAACACCATATATTTT
CASSARTGPGNTIYF
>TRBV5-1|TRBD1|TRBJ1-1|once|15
TGCGCCAGCAGCTCTACAGGGGAGGGGAACACTGAAGCTTTCTTT
CASSSTGEGNTEAFF
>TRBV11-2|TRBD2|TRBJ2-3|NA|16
TGTGCCAGCAGCCTTAGGACTAGCGGGGTCACAGATACGCAGTATTTT
CASSLRTSGVTDTQYF
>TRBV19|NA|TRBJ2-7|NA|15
TGTGCCAGTAGTGAACGGTGGGCACGGACCTACGAGCAGTACTTC
CASSERWARTYEQYF
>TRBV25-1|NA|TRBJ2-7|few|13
TGTGCCAGCAGTGAGTTAGGGAGGTACGAGCAGTACTTC
CASSELGRYEQYF
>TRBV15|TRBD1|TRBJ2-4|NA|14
TGTGCCACCAGCAGGGAGGGGACAGGGCAAATTCAGTACTTC
CATSREGTGQIQYF
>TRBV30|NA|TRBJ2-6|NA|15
TGTGCCTGGAGTGTACGGCTGTCTGGGGCCAACGTCCTGACTTTC
CAWSVRLSGANVLTF
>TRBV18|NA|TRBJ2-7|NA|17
TGTGCCAGCTCACCACCCTCCGGCGGGGGCAGCTCCTACGAGCAGTACTTC
CASSPPSGGGSSYEQYF
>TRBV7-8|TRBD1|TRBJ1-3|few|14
TGTGCCAGCAGCGCCAGGACAGGGCTAAACACCATATATTTT
CASSARTGLNTIYF
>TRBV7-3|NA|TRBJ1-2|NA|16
TGTGCCAGCAGCCCCCTGGGGGGCGGGGGCGCAGGAGGCTACACCTTC
CASSPLGGGGAGGYTF
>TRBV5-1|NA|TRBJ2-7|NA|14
TGCGCCAGCAGCTTTGGATTGGGCGGGTACGAGCAGTACTTC
CASSFGLGGYEQYF
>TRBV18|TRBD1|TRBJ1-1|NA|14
TGTGCCAGCTCACCGCAGGGGGATGGCACTGAAGCTTTCTTT
CASSPQGDGTEAFF